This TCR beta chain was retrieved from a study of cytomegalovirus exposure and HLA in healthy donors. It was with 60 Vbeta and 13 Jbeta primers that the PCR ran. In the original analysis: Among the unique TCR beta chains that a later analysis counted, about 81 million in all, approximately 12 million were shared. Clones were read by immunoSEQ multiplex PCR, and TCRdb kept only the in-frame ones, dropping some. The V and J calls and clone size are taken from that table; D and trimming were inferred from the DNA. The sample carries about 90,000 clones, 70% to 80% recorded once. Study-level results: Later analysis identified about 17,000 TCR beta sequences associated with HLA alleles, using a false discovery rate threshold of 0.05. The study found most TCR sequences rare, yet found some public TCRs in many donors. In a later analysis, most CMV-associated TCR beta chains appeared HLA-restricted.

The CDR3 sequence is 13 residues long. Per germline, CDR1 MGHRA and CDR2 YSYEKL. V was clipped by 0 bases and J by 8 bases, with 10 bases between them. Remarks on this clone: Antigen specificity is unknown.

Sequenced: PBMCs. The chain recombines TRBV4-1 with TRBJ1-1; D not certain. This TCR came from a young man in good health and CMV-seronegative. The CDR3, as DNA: TGCGCCAGCAGCCAAGAATCGGGGATCGAAGCTTTCTTT. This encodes CASSQESGIEAFF.